These 18 T cell receptor beta chains originate from one sample sequenced in a study of human T cells and chemical hapten exposure. The time point: pre-sensitization, week 0. Treatment reported: therapeutic diphenylcyclopropenone sensitization with weekly scalp DPC. Each CDR3 protein is one row after TCRdb ran MiXCR on the RACE reads. Among over 300,000 distinct CDR3 sequences listed, 5.1% were seen once. The specimen was whole blood, collected in connection with sensitization to the hapten diphenylcyclopropenone (DPC). The receptor set was obtained from a woman aged 50 to 60 with alopecia areata. Some clones in this sample may be carry-over from other donors' samples.

This clonotype was observed many times. The chain recombines TRBV2 with TRBJ2-1, with 10 bases identical to TRBD2. There are 15 residues in the CDR3. Germline V gene lookup returns CDR1 SNHLY and CDR2 FYNNEI. J was trimmed by 4 bases and V by 5 bases; bases with no gene match: 5. This chain's CDR3 is CASSRTSGRYNEQFF. CDR3 nucleotide sequence: TGTGCCAGCAGTCGGACTAGCGGTCGATACAATGAGCAGTTCTTC.

This clonotype was recorded a few times. CDR3 nucleotide sequence: TGTGCCAGCAGCGCGACTAGCGGTTCTTCCGATACGCAGTATTTT. It yields the protein CASSATSGSSDTQYF. This chain links TRBV7-2 with TRBJ2-3, with 9 bases fitting TRBD2. This CDR3 contains 15 residues. The germline gives CDR1 SGHTA, CDR2 FQGNSA. The trim removed 5 bases at V and 6 bases at J, leaving 9 bases unmatched.

In this sample, this clonotype turned up a few times. The chain is built from TRBV6-2 or TRBV6-3 and TRBJ1-5, with TRBD1 matching 7 bases. The CDR3 is 15 amino acids. Germline loops: CDR1 MNHEY, CDR2 SVGEGT. The V and J ends lost 5 bases and 0 bases, in that order; junction bases with no gene match: 4. The CDR3 DNA reads as TGTGCCAGCAGTAGGGGACAGTTTAGCAATCAGCCCCAGCATTTT. This encodes CASSRGQFSNQPQHF.

This clonotype was counted at least ten times. The chain uses TRBV12-3 or TRBV12-4 and TRBJ1-3; 9 positions agree with TRBD1. The V segment lost 6 bases and the J segment 6 bases; nucleotides outside the gene matches: 3. This CDR3 comprises 13 residues. CDR3 in DNA: TGTGCCAGCAGCAACAGGGGGCAAAACACCATATATTTT. It encodes CASSNRGQNTIYF.

This clonotype was observed many times. The chain recombines TRBV20-1 with TRBJ2-7; a weak D match, TRBD1 (6 bases). V was cut by 0 bases and J by 5 bases, with 20 bases left in between. The CDR3 runs 16 residues. Germline V gene lookup returns CDR1 DFQATT and CDR2 SNEGSKA (reference sequence). CDR3 sequence reads: CSARDFLDSNIHEQYF. In DNA form, the CDR3 reads TGCAGTGCTAGAGATTTCCTGGACAGTAACATCCACGAGCAGTACTTC.

This clonotype was seen a few times. CDR3 DNA: TGTGCCACCAGTGATTCCGCAGGAGGCTATACACCAGATACGCAGTATTTT. Its protein is CATSDSAGGYTPDTQYF. The chain links TRBV24-1 to TRBJ2-3; perhaps TRBD2 as D (5 bases). The germline V gene has CDR1 KGHDR and CDR2 SFDVKD. V was cut by 2 bases and J by 4 bases, with 18 bases left in between. The CDR3 is made up of 17 amino acids.

This chain links TRBV7-2 with TRBJ2-3, with D possibly matching TRBD2 (6 bases). Trimming took off 5 bases at V and 1 base at J, with 19 bases between the two ends. Germline V gives CDR1 SGHTA, CDR2 FQGNSA. The CDR3 is 17 residues long. The CDR3: CASSLRAGKAGTDTQYF. In nucleotides, the CDR3 is TGTGCCAGCAGCCTGCGGGCGGGGAAGGCCGGCACAGATACGCAGTATTTT.

This clonotype showed up just a few times. The V gene is TRBV4-1, the J gene TRBJ2-1; D remains ambiguous. The germline gives CDR1 MGHRA, CDR2 YSYEKL. V lost 0 bases and J lost 7, with 13 bases in between. This CDR3 contains 15 residues. CDR3 protein: CASSQEKITGNEQFF. CDR3 sequence (DNA): TGCGCCAGCAGCCAAGAAAAGATAACGGGTAATGAGCAGTTCTTC.

V gene TRBV5-6 combines with J gene TRBJ2-7; a possible D gene is TRBD1 (6 bases). The V end lost 4 bases, the J end lost 2 bases, and 16 bases lay between the germline ends. This CDR3 comprises 15 residues. Germline CDR1 reads SGHDT; CDR2 reads YYEEEE. Here the CDR3 DNA reads TGTGCCAGCAGCCATCGGACAGACCTACCCTACGAGCAGTACTTC. Translating gives CASSHRTDLPYEQYF.

This clonotype was recorded many times. The V gene is TRBV29-1, the J gene TRBJ1-1; D not resolved. Trimming cost V 0 bases and J 0 bases, with 8 bases left between them. Per the germline V gene, CDR1 is SQVTM and CDR2 is ANQGSEA. This CDR3 contains 14 residues. The CDR3: CSVEEGSLNTEAFF. The CDR3 bases are TGCAGCGTTGAAGAGGGCAGCCTGAACACTGAAGCTTTCTTT.

The sample holds many counts of this clonotype. The chain combines TRBV9 with TRBJ2-1; possible D gene TRBD2, 6 bases. Looked up from germline, CDR1 is SGDLS and CDR2 is YYNGEE. The CDR3 spans 14 residues. The V gene lost 1 base and the J gene lost 8 bases, with 13 bases spanning the gap. The CDR3 region has the DNA TGTGCCAGCAGCGTACACGGGAGTAGGGATGAGCAGTTCTTC. Translating it yields CASSVHGSRDEQFF. Looking up the rest from reference TRBV9 and TRBJ2-1 gives the full variable domain: DSGVTQTPKHLITATGQRVTLRCSPRSGDLSVYWYQQSLDQGLQFLIQYYNGEERAKGNILERFSAQQFPDLHSELNLSSLELGDSALYFCASSVHGSRDEQFFGPGTRLTVL.

This clonotype was detected ten times or more. The chain joins TRBV3-1 to TRBJ2-7; 13 bases fit TRBD2. Losses at the gene ends were 4 bases for V and 4 bases for J; bases not matched to a gene: 10. CDR3 size: 17 residues. CDR1 and CDR2 (germline): LGHDT, YNNKEL (reference sequence). The CDR3 sequence: CASSPYPGLAGPYEQYF. As DNA, the CDR3 is TGTGCCAGCAGCCCCTATCCGGGACTAGCGGGACCGTACGAGCAGTACTTC.

This clonotype was observed at least ten times. The chain is built from TRBV20-1 and TRBJ2-3; 8 bases match TRBD2. With V trimmed by 5 bases and J by 4 bases, 14 bases remained unmatched. From germline, CDR1 is DFQATT and CDR2 SNEGSKA (reference sequence). This CDR3 has 16 amino acids. CDR3 coding DNA: TGCAGTGCTGAGTCATATCGGGGGGGGCAGGCAGATACGCAGTATTTT. Residues: CSAESYRGGQADTQYF.

About this clonotype: A much larger clone lies a single base off, so this may be a read error. The rearrangement uses TRBV11-2 and TRBJ2-3, with a tentative D call TRBD2 (5 bases). The CDR3 consists of 15 residues. Germline CDR1 and CDR2: SGHAT and FQNNGV. CDR3 sequence reads: CASSFTGLFTDTQFF. The CDR3 coding sequence is TGTGCCAGCAGCTTTACCGGACTCTTCACAGATACGCAGTTTTTT.

The chain has TRBV25-1 and TRBJ1-3, with D perhaps matching TRBD1 (5 bases). The CDR3 is 13 amino acids. The ends were cut back, 7 bases at V and 7 bases at J, with 14 bases in the middle. CDR1 is MGHDK, CDR2 SYGVNS, per germline. CDR3 region: CASNTGVGNTIYF. The CDR3 coding sequence is TGTGCCAGCAATACGGGGGTGGGGAACACCATATATTTT.

Many counts were recorded for this clonotype. V is TRBV14 and J is TRBJ2-3; D may be TRBD1 (6 bases). The CDR3 contains 12 residues. Trimming shortened V by 6 bases and J by 10 bases, and 14 bases separated the two germline ends. Germline CDR1 and CDR2: SGHDN and FVKESK. DNA of the CDR3: TGTGCCAGCAGTCTTCAGGGGATAGCGCAGTATTTT. Translation gives CASSLQGIAQYF.

This clonotype was counted many times. The chain recombines TRBV20-1 with TRBJ2-3; either TRBD1 or TRBD2 may fit D (5 bases each). V was trimmed by 4 bases and J by 0 bases, leaving 11 bases between them. The CDR3 is made up of 14 amino acids. Germline V gene data show CDR1 as DFQATT and CDR2 as SNEGSKA (reference sequence). The CDR3 loop reads CSATGASSTDTQYF. The CDR3 DNA follows: TGCAGTGCTACCGGGGCTAGCAGCACAGATACGCAGTATTTT.

A word on this clonotype: A much more abundant neighbour one base away suggests this may be a read error. The chain is built from TRBV11-2 and TRBJ2-2; 7 nucleotides line up with TRBD1. V was clipped by 3 bases and J by 7 bases; unmatched bases: 5. The length of the CDR3 is 14 residues. Germline CDR1 reads SGHAT; CDR2 reads FQNNGV. CDR3 bases: TGTGCCAGCAGCTTGACAGGGTGGAACGGGGAGCTGTTTTTT. This sequence encodes CASSLTGWNGELFF.